This entry lists 5 T cell receptor beta chains sequenced from one sample in a study of neurological immune-mediated disorders. TCRdb recomputed calls from the 5' RACE reads with MiXCR, one row per CDR3 protein. Here the sample spans roughly 60,000 distinct CDR3 sequences, roughly 3.3% being singletons. The sample consisted of PBMCs. These receptors all stem from a woman in her twenties or thirties with multiple sclerosis.

The rearrangement joins TRBV6-5 to TRBJ2-3; 9 bases are a match to TRBD2. The CDR3 is made up of 18 amino acids. With 0 bases clipped from V and 2 bases from J, the junction kept 9 bases outside the gene matches. CDR1 is MNHEY, CDR2 SVGAGI, per germline. The CDR3 protein is CASSYSPCAGGITDTQYF. CDR3 coding DNA: TGTGCCAGCAGTTACTCCCCGTGTGCGGGGGGGATCACAGATACGCAGTATTTT.

At least ten counts were recorded for this clonotype. One end of the junction is discordant with germline, which a read error may explain. This rearrangement joins TRBV12-3 or TRBV12-4 to TRBJ1-5, with D possibly TRBD1 on 6 matching bases. This CDR3 is 16 amino acids long. The CDR3 sequence: CASSTTTGPSDQPQNF. The CDR3 coding sequence is TGTGCCAGCAGTACCACCACAGGGCCCTCCGATCAGCCCCAGAATTTT.

This clonotype was recorded a few times. The rearrangement links TRBV10-3 to TRBJ2-5, with D hard to call. V lost 6 bases, J lost 1 base, and 9 bases lay in between. This CDR3 is built from 13 residues. Germline V gene data show CDR1 as ENHRY and CDR2 as SYGVKD. The CDR3 loop is CAISLTTQETQYF. CDR3 nucleotides: TGTGCCATCAGCCTGACGACCCAAGAGACCCAGTACTTC.

The chain joins TRBV6-2 or TRBV6-3 to TRBJ2-1; 8 nucleotides agree with TRBD2. The germline gives CDR1 MNHEY, CDR2 SVGEGT. The junction had 17 bases not matched to a gene; V was cut back by 4 bases and J by 15 bases. This CDR3 is 15 amino acids long. CDR3 sequence: CASSSFPPGLGLLFF. For the CDR3, the DNA is TGTGCCAGCAGTTCTTTTCCCCCGGGACTAGGGTTGTTGTTCTTC.

At least ten counts were recorded for this clonotype. This chain connects TRBV12-3 or TRBV12-4 to TRBJ2-5; D unclear. This CDR3 spans 13 amino acids. Trimming took off 3 bases at V and 6 bases at J, with 11 bases between the two ends. DNA for the CDR3: TGTGCCAGCAGTTTTTACGCTGGGAAGACCCAGTACTTC. It encodes CASSFYAGKTQYF.